These 5 T cell receptor beta chains were all obtained from the same sample, sequenced in a study of blood T cell repertoires in COVID-19. Here immunoSEQ multiplex PCR was the method, and the copy in TCRdb shows in-frame clones only, minus some. This repertoire shows approximately 260,000 clones, about nine tenths found once; its top ten account for about 6.3%. The source material was PBMCs or T cells enriched from blood (not recorded which). The source is a young woman with acute COVID-19.

The J gene is TRBJ2-5, the V gene TRBV19; TRBD1 matches at 8 bases. This CDR3 is 15 amino acids long. Germline loops: CDR1 LNHDA, CDR2 SQIVND (reference sequence). The V segment lost 2 bases and the J segment 5 bases; nucleotides outside the gene matches: 7. CDR3 nucleotides: TGTGCCAGTAGTATAAGGGCAGGGGGCTGGGAGACCCAGTACTTC. Translated: CASSIRAGGWETQYF.

This chain links TRBV7-9 with TRBJ1-2; D is possibly TRBD1 (6 bases). The V end lost 7 bases, the J end lost 2 bases, and 17 bases lay between the germline ends. The CDR3 spans 15 residues. Germline CDR1 SEHNR, CDR2 FQNEAQ (reference sequence). CDR3 nucleotide sequence: TGTGCCAGCACCGGGACACCCGAAAGAAACTATGGCTACACCTTC. Its translation: CASTGTPERNYGYTF. Drawing the rest from reference TRBV7-9 and TRBJ1-2, the complete variable domain is DTGVSQNPRHKITKRGQNVTFRCDPISEHNRLYWYRQTLGQGPEFLTYFQNEAQLEKSRLLSDRFSAERPKGSFSTLEIQRTEQGDSAMYLCASTGTPERNYGYTFGSGTRLTVV.

This chain links TRBV19 with TRBJ1-5, with D possibly being TRBD1 (6 bases). Trimming pared 7 bases from V and 7 bases from J, leaving 14 bases between. The length of the CDR3 is 13 residues. Germline CDR1 is LNHDA and CDR2 is SQIVND (reference sequence). As DNA, the CDR3 is TGTGCCAGTACCGGGGGGGCAGTACAGCCCCAGCATTTT. It yields the protein CASTGGAVQPQHF.

Points on this clone: The sample has other DNA sequences that encode this CDR3 too. CDR3 protein: CASSYSGGRSTDTQYF. The DNA for the CDR3 is TGTGCCAGCAGTTACTCTGGGGGCCGGAGCACAGATACGCAGTATTTT. The V gene is TRBV6-5, the J gene TRBJ2-3, with TRBD1 as a possible D gene (6 bases). CDR3 length equals 16 residues. V lost 0 bases and J 0 bases, leaving 10 bases between the germline ends. Germline V CDR1 and CDR2: MNHEY, SVGAGI.

This rearrangement joins TRBV5-5 to TRBJ1-2; TRBD1 matches 9 bases. The CDR3 sequence is 15 residues long. Germline V CDR1 and CDR2: SGHKS, YYEKEE (reference sequence). Losses at the gene ends were 3 bases for V and 7 bases for J; bases not matched to a gene: 10. The CDR3 DNA reads as TGTGCCAGCAGCTGGACCACAGGGGGCGCTTCTGGCTACACCTTC. Translated: CASSWTTGGASGYTF.